These 18 T cell receptor beta chains came from one sample sequenced in a study of OX40 agonist ivuxolimab in advanced cancers. The protocol was immunoSEQ multiplex PCR, while the TCRdb copy is restricted to in-frame clones and leaves out a portion. The sample consists of under 70,000 clones, roughly 88% of them appearing once. This sample comprised CD4+ or CD8+ T cells sorted from blood, obtained in a trial of the OX40 agonist ivuxolimab. The source of these receptors is an adult with an advanced solid tumor such as melanoma, head and neck, liver or kidney cancer.

The V call is TRBV28, the J call TRBJ1-2; the match to TRBD1 covers 8 bases. The CDR3 contains 15 residues. Looked up from germline, CDR1 is MDHEN and CDR2 is SYDVKM. V lost 3 bases and J lost 4; bases outside the gene matches: 7. The CDR3: CASSFAGGGGYGYTF. The CDR3 DNA sequence: TGTGCCAGCAGTTTTGCAGGGGGCGGCGGCTATGGCTACACCTTC.

The gene calls are TRBV27 and TRBJ2-7; 8 positions agree with TRBD1. The CDR3 extends over 15 amino acids. The germline V gene has CDR1 MNHEY and CDR2 SMNVEV (reference sequence). V shed 5 bases, J shed 5 bases, and the junction held 11 bases outside the gene matches. CDR3 region: CASSPAWTGYHEQYF. The CDR3 nucleotides are TGTGCCAGCAGTCCCGCCTGGACAGGGTACCACGAGCAGTACTTC.

This chain links TRBV29-1 with TRBJ2-7; TRBD2 matches at 7 bases. Germline V lookup: CDR1 SQVTM, CDR2 ANQGSEA. V dropped 2 bases and J dropped 7; count of bases not matched to a gene: 8. CDR3 length: 13 amino acids. The CDR3 bases are TGCAGCGTTGAACGGGAGGTGACGGGGGAGCAGTACTTC. Translating it yields CSVEREVTGEQYF.

The V gene is TRBV30, the J gene TRBJ1-4, with D possibly TRBD1 on 6 matching bases. Germline V gives CDR1 GTSNPN, CDR2 SVGIG (reference sequence). The CDR3 has 15 amino acids. V lost 4 bases, J lost 2 bases, and 14 bases lay in between. CDR3 sequence (DNA): TGTGCCTGGACCCCGGGGGCCCAGACTAATGAAAAACTGTTTTTT. This encodes CAWTPGAQTNEKLFF. Together with reference TRBV30 and TRBJ1-4, the CDR3 gives the full variable domain: SQTIHQWPATLVQPVGSPLSLECTVEGTSNPNLYWYRQAAGRGLQLLFYSVGIGQISSEVPQNLSASRPQDRQFILSSKKLLLSDSGFYLCAWTPGAQTNEKLFFGSGTQLSVL.

V gene TRBV13 combines with J gene TRBJ2-3; a weak D match, TRBD2 (5 bases). Germline V lookup: CDR1 PRHDT, CDR2 FYEKMQ (reference sequence). The V and J ends lost 5 bases and 4 bases respectively, with 7 bases between them. The CDR3 runs to 12 residues. The CDR3 nucleotides read TGTGCCAGCAGCGGAGGCCCAGATACGCAGTATTTT. Translated: CASSGGPDTQYF.

The gene calls are TRBV21-1 and TRBJ2-1; TRBD2, as called in the table, went unchecked against the DNA. TRBV21-1 is marked as a pseudogene. The CDR3 extends over 16 amino acids. CDR3 residues: CASSKVSLAEYNEQFF. CDR3 nucleotides: TGTGCCAGCAGCAAAGTAAGCTTAGCGGAGTACAATGAGCAGTTCTTC.

The J gene is TRBJ1-6, the V gene TRBV5-1, with unresolved D. The germline CDR1 and CDR2 sequences are SGHRS and YFSETQ. The germline V and J ends were trimmed by 5 bases and 7 bases, with 7 bases remaining between them. The length of the CDR3 is 12 residues. CDR3 in DNA: TGCGCCAGCAGGGAAGACAATTCACCCCTCCACTTT. It encodes CASREDNSPLHF.

In DNA form, the CDR3 reads TGTGCCAGCAGCTCGGAATTTGGGACAGGGCTAATTTCCTACGAGCAGTACTTC. Residues: CASSSEFGTGLISYEQYF. V usage is TRBV5-5 and J usage is TRBJ2-7, with TRBD1 matching 9 bases. After removal of 3 bases from V and 1 base from J, the junction contained 14 bases not matched to a gene. The CDR3 extends over 18 amino acids. In germline, CDR1 is SGHKS, CDR2 YYEKEE (reference sequence).

V gene TRBV29-1 combines with J gene TRBJ2-7; a weak D match, TRBD2 (6 bases). Germline CDR1 is SQVTM and CDR2 is ANQGSEA. V shed 6 bases and J shed 3 bases, with 21 bases lying between them. This CDR3 region has 15 residues. The DNA of the CDR3 is TGCAGCGTCTGTGGGGAGGACACCGGGGACTACGAGCAGTACTTC. Its protein is CSVCGEDTGDYEQYF.

The chain links TRBV6-5 to TRBJ1-4; D possibly corresponds to TRBD1 (5 bases). Germline V CDR1 and CDR2: MNHEY, SVGAGI. Deletions cut 6 bases from V and 0 bases from J, with 11 bases between. The CDR3 contains 15 residues. DNA of the CDR3: TGTGCCAGCAGGACACCGACAGCAACTAATGAAAAACTGTTTTTT. The encoded protein is CASRTPTATNEKLFF.

The J gene is TRBJ1-2, the V gene TRBV10-3, with D uncertain. The CDR3 has 15 amino acids. Germline V gene sequence: CDR1 ENHRY, CDR2 SYGVKD. V gave up 0 bases and J gave up 7 bases, with 15 bases separating them. The CDR3 region is CAISESNGSPGGYTF. The CDR3 nucleotides read TGTGCCATCAGTGAGTCGAACGGCAGCCCTGGTGGCTACACCTTC.

V and J are TRBV18 and TRBJ2-7, with 7 bases identical to TRBD1. J lost 2 bases, V lost 8 bases, and 9 bases had no gene match. The CDR3 has 14 residues. Germline CDR1 reads KGHSH; CDR2 reads LQKENI. The CDR3 sequence is CASQDRVSAYEQYF. CDR3 sequence (DNA): TGTGCCAGCCAAGACAGGGTATCAGCCTACGAGCAGTACTTC.

The chain combines TRBV6-6 with TRBJ2-1; tentative D call: TRBD2 (5 bases). In germline, CDR1 is MNHNY, CDR2 SVGAGI (reference sequence). The CDR3 has 15 residues. The V gene lost 6 bases and the J gene lost 0 bases, with 12 bases spanning the gap. As DNA, the CDR3 is TGTGCCAGCAGCGTCGGGGTAAGCTCCTACAATGAGCAGTTCTTC. Amino acids: CASSVGVSSYNEQFF.

This chain connects TRBV6-4 to TRBJ1-2; a possible D gene is TRBD1 (6 bases). V gave up 0 bases and J gave up 4 bases, with 12 bases separating them. Germline V CDR1 and CDR2: MRHNA, SNTAGT. The CDR3 contains 15 residues. CDR3 in amino acids: CASSDSRGAVYGYTF. CDR3 DNA sequence: TGTGCCAGCAGTGACTCGAGGGGGGCCGTCTATGGCTACACCTTC.

This chain uses TRBV2 with TRBJ1-4, with D hard to call. The CDR3 has 15 amino acids. Trimming left V 4 bases short and J 2 bases short, with 11 bases between. Germline loops: CDR1 SNHLY, CDR2 FYNNEI. CDR3 DNA sequence: TGTGCCAGCAGTGTGTCGGGGATGACTAATGAAAAACTGTTTTTT. Translation gives CASSVSGMTNEKLFF. Full variable domain (rest looked up from reference TRBV2 and TRBJ1-4): EPEVTQTPSHQVTQMGQEVILRCVPISNHLYFYWYRQILGQKVEFLVSFYNNEISEKSEIFDDQFSVERPDGSNFTLKIRSTKLEDSAMYFCASSVSGMTNEKLFFGSGTQLSVL.

This clone has only one observation. The CDR3 spells CASSLSGGLVGTQYF. The CDR3 nucleotides read TGTGCCAGCAGCTTATCGGGGGGCTTGGTTGGTACGCAGTATTTT. The chain employs TRBV7-3 and TRBJ2-3; possible D gene TRBD2, 7 bases. This CDR3 region has 15 residues. V lost 2 bases and J lost 8, with 17 bases in between. Per germline, CDR1 SGHTA and CDR2 FQGTGA. Looking up the rest from reference TRBV7-3 and TRBJ2-3 gives the full variable domain: GAGVSQTPSNKVTEKGKYVELRCDPISGHTALYWYRQSLGQGPEFLIYFQGTGAADDSGLPNDRFFAVRPEGSVSTLKIQRTERGDSAVYLCASSLSGGLVGTQYFGPGTRLTVL.

This clone appeared a few times. The V call is TRBV7-6, the J call TRBJ2-5; the D is unclear. The CDR3 contains 14 residues. CDR1 is SGHVS, CDR2 FNYEAQ, per germline. V lost 2 bases to trimming and J lost 2 bases, with 9 bases between them. The CDR3 sequence: CASSLNGFQETQYF. CDR3 coding DNA: TGTGCCAGCAGCTTAAACGGGTTTCAAGAGACCCAGTACTTC.

This clone was seen more than once but under ten times. The gene calls are TRBV2 and TRBJ2-1; 8 bases map to TRBD2. Germline loops: CDR1 SNHLY, CDR2 FYNNEI. V gave up 4 bases and J gave up 3 bases; unmatched junction bases: 8. The CDR3 length is 16 residues. The CDR3, as DNA: TGTGCCAGCAGTGGCGGGTCGGGAGGGCGCTACAATGAGCAGTTCTTC. Protein: CASSGGSGGRYNEQFF.